At least ten counts were recorded for the clone carrying this T cell receptor beta chain. Its antigen is not known. The record originates from a study of breast tumors, draining lymph nodes, adjacent tissues. Points from the study as a whole: Tumor repertoires ranked between lymph nodes and nontumor tissue in diversity, with V and J gene preferences.

Per germline, CDR1 LGHNT and CDR2 FRNRAP. J gave up 2 bases and V 6 bases, and 3 bases lay outside the gene matches. The CDR3 covers 13 residues. A single record per CDR3 protein comes from TCRdb applying MiXCR to the multiplex PCR reads. The table has tens of thousands of distinct CDR3 sequences, approximately 32% seen once; the top ten hold around 10%. The sample taken for sequencing was breast tumor tissue. This chain uses TRBV12-5 with TRBJ1-2, with TRBD1 matching 7 bases. The origin of this receptor is a female donor with breast cancer. Some clones in this sample may be carry-over from other donors' samples. DNA of the CDR3: TGTGCTAGTGGAACGACAGGGAACTATGGCTACACCTTC. This gives the protein CASGTTGNYGYTF.